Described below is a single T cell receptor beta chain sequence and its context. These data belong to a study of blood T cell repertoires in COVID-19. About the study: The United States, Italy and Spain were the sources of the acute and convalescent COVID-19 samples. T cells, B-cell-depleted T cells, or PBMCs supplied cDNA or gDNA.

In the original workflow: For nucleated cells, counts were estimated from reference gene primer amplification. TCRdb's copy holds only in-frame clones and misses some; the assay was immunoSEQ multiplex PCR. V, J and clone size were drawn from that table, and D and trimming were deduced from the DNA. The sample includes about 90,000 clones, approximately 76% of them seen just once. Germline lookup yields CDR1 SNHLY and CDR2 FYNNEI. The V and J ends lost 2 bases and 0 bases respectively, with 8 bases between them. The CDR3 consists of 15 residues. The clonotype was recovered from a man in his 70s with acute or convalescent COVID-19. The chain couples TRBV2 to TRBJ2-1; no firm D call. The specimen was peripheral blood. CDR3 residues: CASSERSPSYNEQFF. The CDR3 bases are TGTGCCAGCAGTGAACGGTCGCCCTCCTACAATGAGCAGTTCTTC.